The next 4 T cell receptor beta chains were all read from a single sample in a study of T-cell reconstitution after alpha-beta-depleted transplantation in children. Using unique molecular identifiers, the investigators prepared the TCRbeta library. In TCRdb, the PCR reads were re-called with MiXCR into one record per CDR3 protein. The data show 600,000 to 700,000 distinct CDR3 sequences, about 15% seen once. The sample in question was PBMCs from the stem cell graft donor, obtained from the stem cell graft. These receptors all come from a human donor who donated a stem cell graft to a child with acute myeloid leukemia.

This clonotype was counted ten times or more. The gene calls are TRBV29-1 and TRBJ2-1; either TRBD1 or TRBD2 may supply D (5 bases each). Germline lookup yields CDR1 SQVTM and CDR2 ANQGSEA. V was cut by 3 bases and J by 7 bases, with 16 bases left in between. The CDR3 consists of 14 residues. The CDR3 nucleotides read TGCAGCGTTGAGCGGGTGGGGGAAGGGAATGAGCAGTTCTTC. The encoded protein is CSVERVGEGNEQFF.

This clonotype was counted many times. V and J are TRBV15 and TRBJ2-1; D not resolved. V was trimmed by 0 bases and J by 0 bases, leaving 12 bases between them. Germline assignment: CDR1 LNHNV and CDR2 YYDKDF (reference sequence). The CDR3 is made up of 17 amino acids. Written as DNA, the CDR3 is TGTGCCACCAGCAGAGAGTCGCTGGAGAGCTCCTACAATGAGCAGTTCTTC. The encoded protein is CATSRESLESSYNEQFF.

Concerning this clonotype: A read error is possible here, since a much larger clone lies one base away. The V gene is TRBV29-1, the J gene TRBJ1-5; the D is unclear. Trimming shortened V by 7 bases and J by 2 bases, and 15 bases separated the two germline ends. The CDR3 runs 14 residues. Germline lookup yields CDR1 SQVTM and CDR2 ANQGSEA. The CDR3 is CSAVKQIGNQPQHF. The CDR3 nucleotides are TGCAGCGCTGTCAAGCAGATTGGCAATCAGCCCCAGCATTTT.

This chain joins TRBV28 and TRBJ2-5, with TRBD2 identical over 8 bases. The CDR3 has 13 amino acids. Germline V gene sequence: CDR1 MDHEN, CDR2 SYDVKM. V lost 7 bases, J lost 5 bases, and 6 bases stayed unmatched. The CDR3 protein is CASNPSGSETQYF. DNA for the CDR3: TGTGCCAGCAACCCTAGCGGGTCGGAGACCCAGTACTTC.